Sequencing of this T cell receptor (beta chain) was carried out in a study of CD8 T cells in ankylosing spondylitis. This clonotype has a count of ten or more. Its specificity is unknown. TCRdb reprocessed the 5' RACE reads via MiXCR and lists one record per CDR3 protein. This sample has more than 500,000 distinct CDR3 sequences, with about 5% found just once. Germline lookup yields CDR1 SQVTM and CDR2 ANQGSEA. Unmatched junction bases numbered 11, after V lost 6 bases and J lost 5 bases. The CDR3 length is 14 residues. Overall study results and limits: One TCR beta motif, made up of roughly eight highly homologous variants, appeared characteristic of ankylosing spondylitis blood.

The TCR sequence derives from a male donor with ankylosing spondylitis. The sample taken for sequencing was blood, either unsorted or a sorted T cell fraction (not recorded which). The J gene is TRBJ2-7, the V gene TRBV29-1; 9 bases fit TRBD2. Here the CDR3 DNA reads TGCAGCGTGAAGAGGGGACTAGCAATCCACGAGCAGTACTTC. It is translated as CSVKRGLAIHEQYF.